This TCR beta chain was obtained from a study of blood T cells in healthy people across ages. The study's findings and limits: Diversity was higher, and naive CD4+ cells more numerous, in long-lived donors than in aged donors. When one million T cells were used, diversity estimates were thought to be underestimates.

In regard to this clonotype: Its specificity is not known.

A second about 7 to 12 cycle PCR used barcoded and J-beta primers. Each CDR3 protein gets one entry after TCRdb re-called the 5' RACE reads with MiXCR. This table holds about 640,000 distinct CDR3 sequences, roughly 58% found once. This CDR3 spans 16 amino acids. CDR1 and CDR2 (germline): MNHNY, SVGAGI (reference sequence). V shed 6 bases and J shed 9 bases, with 24 bases lying between them. The genes are TRBV6-6 and TRBJ2-1, with D tentatively TRBD1 (5 bases). This clonotype originated in a man in his 60s in good health. The sequenced sample consisted of blood. The CDR3 coding sequence is TGTGCCAGCAGAAAAACAGGAATCGTGTCCGTCGGTGAGCAGTTCTTC. As protein: CASRKTGIVSVGEQFF.